This T cell receptor beta chain was identified during a study of cytomegalovirus exposure and HLA in healthy donors. Use of 60 Vbeta and 13 Jbeta primers characterized the PCR. This table comes from immunoSEQ multiplex PCR, and its TCRdb copy is limited to in-frame clones, with some not included. Listed are 60,000 to 65,000 clones; 4% to 5.5% falls within the top ten. Germline V gives CDR1 SNHLY, CDR2 FYNNEI. The CDR3 is made up of 14 amino acids. The trim removed 6 bases at V and 2 bases at J, leaving 5 bases unmatched. This clonotype was obtained from a man younger than 40 in good health and CMV-seropositive. Sequenced: PBMCs. The chain combines TRBV2 with TRBJ2-5; 8 bases agree with TRBD2. The CDR3 DNA reads as TGTGCCAGCAGACTAGCGGAGCTACAAGAGACCCAGTACTTC. This codes for CASRLAELQETQYF.